This passage covers 15 T cell receptor beta chains from one sample sequenced in a study of tumor and adjacent non-tumor tissue in lung cancer. A modified ARM-PCR protocol with three rounds of nested PCR amplified TCRbeta. MiXCR was run by TCRdb on the multiplex PCR reads, yielding one entry per CDR3 protein. The data show approximately 120,000 distinct CDR3 sequences, around 75% seen once. RNA was extracted from bulk tissue without any cell sorting. Specimen: lung tumor tissue. These receptors were taken from a woman aged 55 to 70 with non-small cell lung cancer.

The J gene is TRBJ2-3, the V gene TRBV5-4, with D uncertain. CDR1 SGHNT and CDR2 YYREEE come from the germline V gene (reference sequence). V gave up 3 bases and J gave up 2 bases, with 16 bases separating them. This CDR3 has 16 residues. The CDR3 spells CASSSGFGEYTDTQYF. The CDR3 DNA reads as TGTGCCAGCAGCTCCGGTTTCGGAGAGTACACAGATACGCAGTATTTT.

This rearrangement joins TRBV28 to TRBJ2-5; D may be TRBD2 (6 bases). V lost 6 bases and J lost 7, with 15 bases in between. The CDR3 has 13 residues. Germline lookup yields CDR1 MDHEN and CDR2 SYDVKM. The CDR3 DNA reads as TGTGCCAGCAGCAAGGGGACTGAGGGGACCCAGTACTTC. Amino acid sequence: CASSKGTEGTQYF. The full variable domain, in which reference TRBV28 and TRBJ2-5 provide the parts outside the CDR3, is DVKVTQSSRYLVKRTGEKVFLECVQDMDHENMFWYRQDPGLGLRLIYFSYDVKMKEKGDIPEGYSVSREKKERFSLILESASTNQTSMYLCASSKGTEGTQYFGPGTRLLVL.

A word on this clonotype: Since a much larger clone is just one base distant, this may be a read error. V gene TRBV6-6 combines with J gene TRBJ2-3; D possibly corresponds to TRBD1 (7 bases). The CDR3 loop spans 14 amino acids. The V and J ends lost 8 bases and 6 bases respectively, with 18 bases between them. The germline V gene has CDR1 MNHNY and CDR2 SVGAGI (reference sequence). CDR3 region: CASSRGERMDTQYF. CDR3 DNA: TGTGCCAGCTCCAGGGGGGAGAGAATGGATACGCAGTATTTT.

With respect to this clonotype: The germline gene is not matched at one end of the junction; a read error may be the cause. V usage is TRBV29-1 and J usage is TRBJ2-7; 7 nucleotides match TRBD1. This CDR3 comprises 11 residues. Germline-derived CDR1 and CDR2 are SQVTM and ANQGSEA. The CDR3 region is CSVTGTYDQYF. CDR3 nucleotide sequence: TGCAGCGTGACAGGGACCTACGATCAGTATTTC.

V gene TRBV19 combines with J gene TRBJ2-2; possibly TRBD1 for D (5 bases). CDR1 is LNHDA and CDR2 is SQIVND in the germline V gene (reference sequence). The CDR3 runs to 17 residues. V shed 2 bases and J shed 5 bases, with 18 bases lying between them. The DNA of the CDR3 is TGTGCCAGTAGTATAAGATGGGGCCCAGTGAATACCGGGGAGCTGTTTTTT. Protein product: CASSIRWGPVNTGELFF.

The chain uses TRBV24-1 and TRBJ2-2, with D perhaps TRBD2 (5 bases). The CDR3 is 17 residues long. The ends were cut back, 0 bases at V and 4 bases at J, with 14 bases in the middle. Germline CDR1 and CDR2: KGHDR and SFDVKD. CDR3 region: CATSDLSSGGVTGELFF. CDR3 coding DNA: TGTGCCACCAGTGATTTGAGTTCAGGAGGCGTCACCGGGGAGCTGTTTTTT.

Points on this clonotype: A read error is possible here, since a much larger clone lies one base away. The DNA for the CDR3 is TGTGCCAGCAGTTTATCCCAGGGATGTGGCTACACCTTC. Translation: CASSLSQGCGYTF. J is TRBJ1-2 and V is TRBV12-3 or TRBV12-4, with D perhaps matching TRBD1 (5 bases). The V end was cut by 2 bases, the J end by 7 bases, with 11 bases between. CDR3 size: 13 residues.

To note about this clonotype: A single base separates this from a much larger clone, so it may be a read error. The rearrangement links TRBV29-1 to TRBJ1-2; possibly TRBD1 for D (5 bases). Looked up from germline, CDR1 is SQVTM and CDR2 is ANQGSEA. Trimming cost V 7 bases and J 10 bases, with 25 bases left between them. The CDR3 contains 14 residues. CDR3 sequence: CSAPEKGQGGDYTF. In DNA form, the CDR3 reads TGCAGCGCCCCCGAAAAGGGGCAGGGAGGTGACTACACCTTC.

This clonotype turned up a few times. The junction departs from the called germline gene at one end, perhaps through a read error. V and J are TRBV4-2 and TRBJ2-1, with D unclear. The CDR3 has 15 amino acids. Germline lookup yields CDR1 LGHNA and CDR2 YNFKEQ. The CDR3: CVSSQGGNSRVEQFF. The CDR3 DNA is TGTGTCAGCAGCCAAGGTGGGAATAGCCGAGTTGAGCAGTTCTTC.

About this clonotype itself: Given a much more abundant clone one base away, this may be a read error. This chain links TRBV20-1 with TRBJ2-7, with 8 bases lining up with TRBD2. The V and J ends lost 8 bases and 6 bases, in that order; junction bases with no gene match: 12. The CDR3 runs 13 residues. Germline V gene data show CDR1 as DFQATT and CDR2 as SNEGSKA (reference sequence). The CDR3 reads CSPPSGSRGEQYF. Written as DNA, the CDR3 is TGCAGTCCACCAAGCGGGAGTAGGGGCGAGCAGTACTTC.

The rearrangement uses TRBV20-1 and TRBJ1-4, with 9 bases aligning to TRBD1. V lost 5 bases, J lost 8 bases, and 6 bases stayed unmatched. Germline CDR1 is DFQATT and CDR2 is SNEGSKA (reference sequence). This CDR3 is built from 13 residues. CDR3 sequence reads: CSAVGDREEKLFF. Written as DNA, the CDR3 is TGCAGTGCTGTGGGGGACAGGGAGGAAAAACTGTTTTTT.

Details on this clonotype: The junction does not match germline at one end; this may be a read error. The CDR3 DNA sequence: TGCGCCAGCAATGACTCCGCTAGCGGGAGGAGTGGGGATACGCGGTATTTT. Protein sequence: CASNDSASGRSGDTRYF. V usage is TRBV10-1 and J usage is TRBJ2-3; 11 bases line up with TRBD2. The CDR3 length is 17 residues. CDR1 and CDR2 (germline): WNHNN, SYGVQD (reference sequence).

The rearrangement uses TRBV20-1 and TRBJ2-7, with a possible D match to TRBD2 (5 bases). The CDR3 totals 14 residues. Trimming left V 2 bases short and J 4 bases short, with 15 bases between. Germline V lookup: CDR1 DFQATT, CDR2 SNEGSKA (reference sequence). CDR3 coding DNA: TGCAGTGCTAGACAAGGAGGCAACTCATACGAGCAGTACTTC. Its protein product is CSARQGGNSYEQYF.

As for this clonotype: A much larger clone differs from this one at a single base, so this may be a read error. This sequence joins TRBV20-1 and TRBJ2-1, with 8 bases matching TRBD2. Germline assignment: CDR1 DFQATT and CDR2 SNEGSKA (reference sequence). The CDR3 consists of 14 residues. For the CDR3, the DNA is TGCAGTGCTCCCCCAGCGGGAGCAGGCAATGAGCAGGTCTTC. Translated, it gives CSAPPAGAGNEQVF.

Regarding this clonotype: Given the absence of the conserved phenylalanine or tryptophan at the CDR3 end, a read error is likely. The genes are TRBV6-2 or TRBV6-3 and TRBJ2-2; perhaps TRBD2 as D (5 bases). Germline V gene sequence: CDR1 MNHEY, CDR2 SVGEGT. The length of the CDR3 is 17 residues. CDR3 in amino acids: CASCYTQQRASTGELFY. CDR3 nucleotides: TGTGCCAGCTGTTACACCCAACAGAGGGCCAGCACCGGGGAGCTGTTTTAT.